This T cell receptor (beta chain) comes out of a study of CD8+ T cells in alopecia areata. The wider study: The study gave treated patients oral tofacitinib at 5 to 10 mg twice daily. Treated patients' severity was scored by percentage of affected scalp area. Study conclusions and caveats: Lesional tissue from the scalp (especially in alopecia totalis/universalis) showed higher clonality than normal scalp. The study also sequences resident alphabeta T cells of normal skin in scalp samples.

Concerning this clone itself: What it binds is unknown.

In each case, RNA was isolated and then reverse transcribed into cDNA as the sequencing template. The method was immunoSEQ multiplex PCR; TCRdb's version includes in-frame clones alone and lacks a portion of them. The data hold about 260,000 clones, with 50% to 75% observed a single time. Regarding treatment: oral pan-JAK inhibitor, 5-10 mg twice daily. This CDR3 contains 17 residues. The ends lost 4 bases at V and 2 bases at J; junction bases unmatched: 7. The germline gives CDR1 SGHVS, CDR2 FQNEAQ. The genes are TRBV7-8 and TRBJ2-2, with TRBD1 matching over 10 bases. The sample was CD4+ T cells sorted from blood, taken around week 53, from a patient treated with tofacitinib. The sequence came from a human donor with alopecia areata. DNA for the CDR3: TGTGCCAGCAGCTATTGGGACAGGGGAGGAAACACCGGGGAGCTGTTTTTT. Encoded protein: CASSYWDRGGNTGELFF.